Below, 15 T cell receptor beta chains from the same sample are listed, as sequenced in a study of shared clonotypes between healthy human individuals. Naive CD8 populations comprised CD45RO-negative cells positively selected for CCR7, excluding terminally differentiated effector memory CD45RA+ cells. The method was immunoSEQ multiplex PCR; TCRdb's version includes in-frame clones alone and lacks a portion of them. The sample yields around 2,000,000 clones, approximately 94% seen once. Sample: naive CD8+ T cells sorted from blood. The receptors come from a man aged 18 to 30 in good health.

V gene TRBV2 combines with J gene TRBJ1-4; no firm D call. The CDR3 consists of 17 residues. Per germline, CDR1 SNHLY and CDR2 FYNNEI. Trimming pared 2 bases from V and 0 bases from J, leaving 13 bases between. CDR3 coding DNA: TGTGCCAGCAGTGAACCCCGAACGGAGACAACTAATGAAAAACTGTTTTTT. It encodes CASSEPRTETTNEKLFF.

The chain uses TRBV5-4 and TRBJ1-5; D is possibly TRBD1 (5 bases). The germline V gene has CDR1 SGHNT and CDR2 YYREEE (reference sequence). CDR3 length: 15 residues. Trimming cost V 5 bases and J 2 bases, with 14 bases left between them. CDR3 region: CASSQGGDGNQPQHF. The CDR3 bases are TGTGCCAGCAGTCAGGGTGGCGACGGCAATCAGCCCCAGCATTTT.

In this sample, this clone turned up once. The chain recombines TRBV4-1 with TRBJ2-5; D call uncertain. With 1 base removed from V and 5 bases from J, the gap between germline ends came to 8 bases. The CDR3 consists of 13 residues. The germline gives CDR1 MGHRA, CDR2 YSYEKL. CDR3 DNA sequence: TGCGCCAGCAGCCAAGCGCTCCCGGAGACCCAGTACTTC. Amino acid sequence: CASSQALPETQYF.

The chain is built from TRBV11-2 and TRBJ2-5; 8 positions match TRBD1. Germline CDR1 SGHAT, CDR2 FQNNGV. This CDR3 has 14 amino acids. The trim removed 4 bases at V and 5 bases at J, leaving 6 bases unmatched. The CDR3 sequence: CASSSEPGGETQYF. CDR3 coding DNA: TGTGCCAGCAGCTCCGAGCCAGGGGGCGAGACCCAGTACTTC.

This clone was counted a few times. This rearrangement joins TRBV5-6 to TRBJ1-1; D is uncertain. This CDR3 is built from 12 residues. V was trimmed by 1 base and J by 3 bases, leaving 4 bases between them. The germline gives CDR1 SGHDT, CDR2 YYEEEE. CDR3 nucleotides: TGTGCCAGCAGCTTGTGGGACACTGAAGCTTTCTTT. Translated, it gives CASSLWDTEAFF. The variable domain in full, with the rest retrieved from reference TRBV5-6 and TRBJ1-1, is DAGVTQSPTHLIKTRGQQVTLRCSPKSGHDTVSWYQQALGQGPQFIFQYYEEEERQRGNFPDRFSGHQFPNYSSELNVNALLLGDSALYLCASSLWDTEAFFGQGTRLTVV.

The sample holds a few counts of this clone. V and J are TRBV30 and TRBJ1-2; D is ambiguous. Germline values: CDR1 GTSNPN, CDR2 SVGIG (reference sequence). The CDR3 covers 12 residues. The V end was cut by 1 base, the J end by 4 bases, with 7 bases between. CDR3 sequence reads: CAWSGGSYGYTF. The CDR3 nucleotides read TGTGCCTGGAGTGGTGGGAGCTATGGCTACACCTTC. Together with reference TRBV30 and TRBJ1-2, the CDR3 gives the full variable domain: SQTIHQWPATLVQPVGSPLSLECTVEGTSNPNLYWYRQAAGRGLQLLFYSVGIGQISSEVPQNLSASRPQDRQFILSSKKLLLSDSGFYLCAWSGGSYGYTFGSGTRLTVV.

The chain uses TRBV7-6 and TRBJ1-5; 7 bases are a match to TRBD1. The V gene's germline CDR1 is SGHVS and CDR2 FNYEAQ. After removal of 3 bases from V and 6 bases from J, the junction contained 5 bases not matched to a gene. The CDR3 loop spans 14 amino acids. The chain's CDR3 is CASSLTGTLQPQHF. The CDR3 DNA follows: TGTGCCAGCAGCTTGACAGGGACCCTTCAGCCCCAGCATTTT.

A remark on this clone: The same CDR3 arises from other DNA sequences in this sample as well. This rearrangement joins TRBV7-9 to TRBJ1-1; no reliable D call. The V and J ends lost 0 bases and 0 bases respectively, with 5 bases between them. The germline V gene has CDR1 SEHNR and CDR2 FQNEAQ (reference sequence). This CDR3 comprises 14 residues. In DNA, the CDR3 is TGTGCCAGCAGCTTAGCCGGGTTGAACACTGAAGCTTTCTTT. Amino acid sequence: CASSLAGLNTEAFF.

V usage is TRBV4-3 and J usage is TRBJ1-6, with D uncertain. Trimming left V 0 bases short and J 6 bases short, with 15 bases between. The CDR3 totals 17 residues. Germline CDR1 and CDR2: LGHNA and YSLEER. The CDR3 DNA sequence: TGCGCCAGCAGCCAAGATTTGGGTGCTGGGATTAATTCACCCCTCCACTTT. As protein: CASSQDLGAGINSPLHF.

Only one count was recorded for this clone. The V and J genes are TRBV7-9 and TRBJ2-1; D may be TRBD2 (6 bases). CDR1 SEHNR and CDR2 FQNEAQ come from the germline V gene (reference sequence). The CDR3 is 17 residues long. Trimming took 1 base from V and 4 from J, leaving 17 bases between them. CDR3 sequence: CASSLEVGSGLYNEQFF. As DNA, the CDR3 is TGTGCCAGCAGCTTAGAAGTTGGCAGCGGGTTATACAATGAGCAGTTCTTC.

This clone appeared once. This same CDR3 is encoded by further DNA sequences in the sample. V is TRBV4-3 and J is TRBJ2-5; D tentatively reads TRBD1 or TRBD2 (5 bases each). Germline V lookup: CDR1 LGHNA, CDR2 YSLEER. Trimming removed 0 bases at V and 2 bases at J, with 7 bases between. There are 14 residues in the CDR3. This CDR3 is CASSQDWGQETQYF. DNA for the CDR3: TGCGCCAGCAGCCAAGACTGGGGGCAAGAGACCCAGTACTTC.

The J gene is TRBJ2-7, the V gene TRBV4-1, with D unresolved. Trimming took off 3 bases at V and 4 bases at J, with 13 bases between the two ends. The CDR3 contains 14 residues. Per the germline V gene, CDR1 is MGHRA and CDR2 is YSYEKL. The CDR3 nucleotides are TGCGCCAGCAGCCAGCTCCCCGAGTTGTACGAGCAGTACTTC. This codes for CASSQLPELYEQYF.

The V gene is TRBV30, the J gene TRBJ1-1; D call uncertain. The germline V gene has CDR1 GTSNPN and CDR2 SVGIG (reference sequence). This CDR3 has 12 amino acids. V was clipped by 0 bases and J by 6 bases, with 8 bases between them. The CDR3 region has the DNA TGTGCCTGGAGTGTACAGTCGGCTGAAGCTTTCTTT. It translates to CAWSVQSAEAFF.

The V call is TRBV5-6, the J call TRBJ2-7; D may correspond to TRBD1 or TRBD2 (5 bases each). The CDR3 totals 14 residues. V shed 4 bases and J shed 2 bases, with 13 bases lying between them. Germline V lookup: CDR1 SGHDT, CDR2 YYEEEE. CDR3 residues: CASSPGISAYEQYF. The CDR3 DNA follows: TGTGCCAGCAGCCCAGGGATTAGCGCCTACGAGCAGTACTTC.

This sequence joins TRBV5-6 and TRBJ2-7; D uncertain. V was cut by 2 bases and J by 6 bases, with 12 bases left in between. The CDR3 is 13 amino acids. CDR1 and CDR2 (germline): SGHDT, YYEEEE. CDR3 DNA sequence: TGTGCCAGCAGCTTATATCTGTCTGGCGAGCAGTACTTC. Translation: CASSLYLSGEQYF.